These T cell receptor beta chains were read from a single sample in a study of T cells in narcolepsy. Clones were sequenced by immunoSEQ multiplex PCR, and TCRdb holds only the in-frame ones, with some missing. This sample has just over 20,000 clones, with roughly 87% found just once. Material for sequencing was memory (CD45RA-) CD4+ T cells from blood. These receptors all come from a human donor in good health. The conserved cysteine and the conserved F or W are not part of the CDR3 here.

>TRBV5-4
ASSSTDLRTYEQY
>TRBV6-1
ASRASGFGDTQY
>TRBV28
ASSAPGRAYPGAQH
>TRBV18
ASSLTGKVNSPLH
>TRBV29-1
SAPPGQGNTEAF
>TRBV19
ASSRRGRSETQY
>TRBV9
ASSPRAPGGSPLH
>TRBV5-1
ASSLDGTSGDTQY
>TRBV2
ASREGLAKNIQY
>TRBV6-4
ARKYEPGRYEQY
>TRBV5-6
ASSLGTGTGNSPLH
>TRBV18
ASSQQGMHGYT
>TRBV6-1
ASSERLRVNFDEQY
>TRBV28
ASSPPLLAYNEQF
>TRBV7-2
ASSSLQGSAAPPLH
>TRBV7-2
ASSLGGARGYT
>TRBV29-1
SVDLAGGHPNTGELF
>TRBV7-9
ASSPGSNPSFT
>TRBV2
ASKGDDYGYT
>TRBV28
ASSFDMNLNYGYT
>TRBV18
ASSLGAGNYGYT
>TRBV11-2
ASSLEASGGEETQY
>TRBV6-1
ASTGTGGWGELF
>TRBV27
ASSPVYNYGYT
>TRBV21-1
ASSPKIFYGRGGGSYNEQF
>TRBV4-3
ASSQGLAGGTHEQF
>TRBV6-5
ASSDRLGEKLF
>TRBV5-1
ASSLEGREGAF
>TRBV19
ASSIGRGSSKDTQY
>TRBV30
AWSVKSLSGGELF
>TRBV9
ASSPQGVPYEQY
>TRBV7-9
ASSSHGGVQETQY
>TRBV7-7
ASSRSSGVQETQY
>TRBV10-2
ASSVRTGGGYEQY
>TRBV27
ASSLSYSGSSYNEQF
>TRBV5-4
ASSTGTSLYNEQF
>TRBV5-1
ASSLAGGDYEQY
>TRBV10-1
ASSETSFNNEQF
>TRBV10-3
ANSPGGGTYEQY
>TRBV28
ASSFLAGGFEKLF
>TRBV5-1
ASTNPRGDTGELF
>TRBV7-7
ASSPRYEETQY